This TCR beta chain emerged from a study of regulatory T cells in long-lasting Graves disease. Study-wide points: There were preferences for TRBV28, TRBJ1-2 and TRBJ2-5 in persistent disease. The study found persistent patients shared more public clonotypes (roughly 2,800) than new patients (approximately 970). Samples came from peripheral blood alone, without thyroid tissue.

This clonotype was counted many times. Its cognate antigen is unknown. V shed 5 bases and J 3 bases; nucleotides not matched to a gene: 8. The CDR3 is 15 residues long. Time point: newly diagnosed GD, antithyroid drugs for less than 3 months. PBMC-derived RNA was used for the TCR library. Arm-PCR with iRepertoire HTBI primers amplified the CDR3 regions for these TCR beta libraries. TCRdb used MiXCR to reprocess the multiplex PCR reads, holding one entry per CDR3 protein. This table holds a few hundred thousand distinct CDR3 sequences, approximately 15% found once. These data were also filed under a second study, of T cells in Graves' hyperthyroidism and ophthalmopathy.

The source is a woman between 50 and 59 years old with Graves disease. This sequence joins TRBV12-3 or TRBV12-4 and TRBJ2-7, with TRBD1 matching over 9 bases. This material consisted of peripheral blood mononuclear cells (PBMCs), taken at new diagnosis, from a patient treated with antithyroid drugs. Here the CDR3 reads CASSNRDREDYEQYF. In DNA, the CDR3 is TGTGCCAGCAGTAACCGGGACAGGGAGGACTACGAGCAGTACTTC.